A single sample is the source of the 15 T cell receptor beta chains below, sequenced in a study of CD4+ T cells in melanoma. The protocol was immunoSEQ multiplex PCR, while the TCRdb copy is restricted to in-frame clones and leaves out a portion. Of some 47,000 clones in the sample, 89% are singletons; the top ten hold about 12%. What was sequenced was peripheral blood. These receptors came from a human donor with melanoma.

The chain combines TRBV7-6 with TRBJ1-1, with 8 bases lining up with TRBD1. V lost 4 bases, J lost 1 base, and 11 bases stayed unmatched. Germline CDR1 SGHVS, CDR2 FNYEAQ. CDR3 size: 17 residues. The CDR3 region is CASSYLSGGGRNTEAFF. In nucleotides, the CDR3 is TGTGCCAGCAGCTATCTGTCAGGGGGCGGCAGGAACACTGAAGCTTTCTTT.

The rearrangement joins TRBV7-6 to TRBJ1-1, with 7 bases that match TRBD1. The CDR3 has 19 amino acids. Trimming removed 1 base from V and 1 base from J; junction bases left unmatched: 15. The germline V gene encodes CDR1 SGHVS and CDR2 FNYEAQ. CDR3 sequence (DNA): TGTGCCAGCAGCTTAGACTATACAGGGGCTCCAAGACCGAACACTGAAGCTTTCTTT. Its translation is CASSLDYTGAPRPNTEAFF.

The chain couples TRBV13 to TRBJ1-1; D gene ambiguous. CDR3 length equals 15 residues. V gave up 7 bases and J gave up 3 bases, with 18 bases separating them. The germline gives CDR1 PRHDT, CDR2 FYEKMQ (reference sequence). The CDR3 spells CASTLQPLGDTEAFF. In DNA form, the CDR3 reads TGTGCCAGCACCCTACAACCCCTTGGGGACACTGAAGCTTTCTTT.

The V gene is TRBV7-2, the J gene TRBJ1-1; TRBD1 aligns across 12 bases. There are 15 residues in the CDR3. Trimming took 1 base from V and 11 from J; bases not matched to a gene: 8. From germline, CDR1 is SGHTA and CDR2 FQGNSA. The CDR3 spells CASSLGGQGADGAFF. The CDR3 nucleotides are TGTGCCAGCAGCTTAGGGGGACAGGGGGCCGATGGGGCTTTCTTT. Filled out from reference TRBV7-2 and TRBJ1-1, the complete variable domain reads GAGVSQSPSNKVTEKGKDVELRCDPISGHTALYWYRQSLGQGLEFLIYFQGNSAPDKSGLPSDRFSAERTGGSVSTLTIQRTQQEDSAVYLCASSLGGQGADGAFFGQGTRLTVV.

The V gene is TRBV25-1, the J gene TRBJ2-5; D assignment may be TRBD1 or TRBD2 (6 bases each). Germline V CDR1 and CDR2: MGHDK, SYGVNS. Trimming stripped 1 base from V and 5 bases from J, with 17 bases between. This CDR3 spans 16 amino acids. CDR3 sequence (DNA): TGTGCCAGCAGTGAATCTCTAGGGGGGCTGGGGGAGACCCAGTACTTC. Encoded protein: CASSESLGGLGETQYF.

The rearrangement links TRBV13 to TRBJ1-1, with TRBD1 identical over 10 bases. The CDR3 covers 15 residues. CDR1 is PRHDT, CDR2 FYEKMQ, per germline (reference sequence). V was clipped by 5 bases and J by 3 bases; unmatched bases: 6. The CDR3 loop reads CASSRGTGAYTEAFF. CDR3 sequence (DNA): TGTGCCAGCAGCAGAGGGACAGGGGCGTACACTGAAGCTTTCTTT. Full variable domain (rest looked up from reference TRBV13 and TRBJ1-1): AAGVIQSPRHLIKEKRETATLKCYPIPRHDTVYWYQQGPGQDPQFLISFYEKMQSDKGSIPDRFSAQQFSDYHSELNMSSLELGDSALYFCASSRGTGAYTEAFFGQGTRLTVV.

The CDR3 DNA reads TGTGCCTGGCAGGGACTCTCCTACGAGCAGTACTTC. Protein product: CAWQGLSYEQYF. This chain links TRBV30 with TRBJ2-7, with D possibly TRBD2 on 6 matching bases. CDR1 and CDR2 from the germline V gene are GTSNPN and SVGIG (reference sequence). Trimming pared 5 bases from V and 0 bases from J, leaving 8 bases between. CDR3 length: 12 residues.

The chain uses TRBV28 and TRBJ2-2, with 9 bases fitting TRBD2. CDR1 and CDR2 from the germline V gene are MDHEN and SYDVKM. This CDR3 region has 15 residues. V lost 6 bases and J lost 3; bases outside the gene matches: 5. This CDR3 is CASSAGGQYTGELFF. For the CDR3, the DNA is TGTGCCAGCAGCGCGGGGGGGCAGTACACCGGGGAGCTGTTTTTT. Full variable domain (remainder filled in from reference TRBV28 and TRBJ2-2): DVKVTQSSRYLVKRTGEKVFLECVQDMDHENMFWYRQDPGLGLRLIYFSYDVKMKEKGDIPEGYSVSREKKERFSLILESASTNQTSMYLCASSAGGQYTGELFFGEGSRLTVL.

The V and J genes are TRBV5-3 and TRBJ2-7, with a weak D call TRBD1 (6 bases). TRBV5-3 is an ORF, with its function uncertain. The V gene lost 5 bases and the J gene lost 2 bases, with 17 bases spanning the gap. The CDR3 extends over 15 amino acids. CDR3 in DNA: TGTGCCAGAAGACAGAACAGGGCCCCCACCTACGAGCAGTACTTC. This translates into CARRQNRAPTYEQYF.

This rearrangement joins TRBV18 to TRBJ2-7; 7 positions match TRBD2. The CDR3 covers 15 residues. Germline assignment: CDR1 KGHSH and CDR2 LQKENI. V lost 6 bases, J lost 3 bases, and 11 bases stayed unmatched. The CDR3 nucleotides read TGTGCCAGCTCGCGCGAGGCTAGCGGCAACTACGAGCAGTACTTC. Residues: CASSREASGNYEQYF.

The V and J genes are TRBV5-6 and TRBJ1-1; D not certain. The ends were cut back, 4 bases at V and 0 bases at J, with 13 bases in the middle. CDR1 SGHDT and CDR2 YYEEEE come from the germline V gene. This CDR3 is 15 amino acids long. The CDR3 loop reads CASSLGVGLNTEAFF. CDR3 in DNA: TGTGCCAGCAGCCTAGGTGTGGGGTTGAACACTGAAGCTTTCTTT.

This clone was recorded once. The rearrangement uses TRBV6-1 and TRBJ2-7, with D hard to call. Looked up from germline, CDR1 is MNHNS and CDR2 is SASEGT. CDR3 length: 13 amino acids. Trimming cost V 3 bases and J 4 bases, with 10 bases left between them. The CDR3 protein is CASSDPDFYEQYF. CDR3 nucleotide sequence: TGTGCCAGCAGTGACCCCGACTTTTACGAGCAGTACTTC.

CDR3 coding DNA: TGTGCCAGCACCTCAACCGGGACAGCACACAATGAGCAGTTCTTC. The encoded protein is CASTSTGTAHNEQFF. V is TRBV28 and J is TRBJ2-1; TRBD1 matches 7 bases. Germline V gives CDR1 MDHEN, CDR2 SYDVKM. This CDR3 comprises 15 residues. With V trimmed by 7 bases and J by 5 bases, 11 bases remained unmatched.

This chain joins TRBV19 and TRBJ2-7; possibly TRBD1 or TRBD2 for D (5 bases each). Germline V CDR1 and CDR2: LNHDA, SQIVND (reference sequence). V was clipped by 8 bases and J by 3 bases, with 17 bases between them. The CDR3 has 14 amino acids. The DNA for the CDR3 is TGTGCCAGTGCCCCGGGGCTTGGGCTCTACGAGCAGTACTTC. Amino acids: CASAPGLGLYEQYF.

V gene TRBV6-1 combines with J gene TRBJ1-2; no definite D call. Trimming removed 2 bases from V and 8 bases from J, with 12 bases in between. From germline, CDR1 is MNHNS and CDR2 SASEGT. CDR3 length equals 13 residues. The CDR3 is CASSEPARWGYTF. DNA for the CDR3: TGTGCCAGCAGTGAACCGGCACGGTGGGGCTACACCTTC.